This T cell receptor beta chain was sequenced for a study of shared T cell receptors in the human thymus. The method was immunoSEQ multiplex PCR; TCRdb's version includes in-frame clones alone and lacks a portion of them. The sample holds around 65,000 clones, roughly 96% seen once. Trimming took off 1 base at V and 0 bases at J, with 6 bases between the two ends. Germline CDR1 LNHNV, CDR2 YYDKDF (reference sequence). This CDR3 has 14 amino acids. What was sequenced was thymocytes. The chain uses TRBV15 and TRBJ1-1, with no clear D. The sequence came from a human donor. The CDR3 nucleotides read TGTGCCACCAGCAGAGTATTAGTGAACACTGAAGCTTTCTTT. Encoded protein: CATSRVLVNTEAFF. Complete variable domain (other parts from reference TRBV15 and TRBJ1-1): DAMVIQNPRYQVTQFGKPVTLSCSQTLNHNVMYWYQQKSSQAPKLLFHYYDKDFNNEADTPDNFQSRRPNTSFCFLDIRSPGLGDTAMYLCATSRVLVNTEAFFGQGTRLTVV.